The 28 T cell receptor beta chains below come from one sample, sequenced in a study of glioma-infiltrating T cells. TCR alpha and beta CDR3 regions were amplified from RNA using iRepertoire nested multiplex PCR. From the multiplex PCR reads, TCRdb called clonotypes with MiXCR, one entry per CDR3 protein. The profile shows roughly 200,000 distinct CDR3 sequences, 32% of them singletons. The sample taken for sequencing was glioma tissue, nonneoplastic brain tissue, or PBMCs (not recorded which). The receptor source for this set is a human donor with low-grade glioma or glioblastoma, undergoing nonglioma brain surgery, or in good health (not recorded which).

The sample holds many counts of this clonotype. The chain links TRBV14 to TRBJ2-3; a possible D gene is TRBD1 (6 bases). In germline, CDR1 is SGHDN, CDR2 FVKESK. Trimming took 0 bases from V and 2 from J, leaving 12 bases between them. This CDR3 contains 16 residues. The chain's CDR3 is CASSQESRGSTDTQYF. CDR3 DNA: TGTGCCAGCAGCCAAGAGTCCAGGGGATCCACAGATACGCAGTATTTT.

The chain recombines TRBV13 with TRBJ1-1, with D perhaps matching TRBD1 (5 bases). Per the germline V gene, CDR1 is PRHDT and CDR2 is FYEKMQ (reference sequence). The CDR3 covers 15 residues. The V and J ends lost 5 bases and 0 bases respectively, with 13 bases between them. The chain's CDR3 is CASSPATAMNTEAFF. The CDR3 DNA is TGTGCCAGCAGCCCCGCGACAGCGATGAACACTGAAGCTTTCTTT. Filled out from reference TRBV13 and TRBJ1-1, the complete variable domain reads AAGVIQSPRHLIKEKRETATLKCYPIPRHDTVYWYQQGPGQDPQFLISFYEKMQSDKGSIPDRFSAQQFSDYHSELNMSSLELGDSALYFCASSPATAMNTEAFFGQGTRLTVV.

This clonotype was counted at least ten times. The chain employs TRBV9 and TRBJ2-1, with D unclear. CDR3 length: 14 amino acids. CDR1 and CDR2 from the germline V gene are SGDLS and YYNGEE. The ends were cut back, 5 bases at V and 5 bases at J, with 14 bases in the middle. The DNA of the CDR3 is TGTGCCAGCAGTCAAGTCGGGCAGAACAATGAGCAGTTCTTC. Translated: CASSQVGQNNEQFF.

This clonotype was seen repeatedly, ten times or more. This chain links TRBV7-2 with TRBJ2-7, with TRBD1 matching over 7 bases. Germline V gene data show CDR1 as SGHTA and CDR2 as FQGNSA. J gave up 7 bases and V 6 bases, and 9 bases lay outside the gene matches. CDR3 length: 13 amino acids. CDR3 in amino acids: CASSLDRHREQYF. For the CDR3, the DNA is TGTGCCAGCAGTTTGGACAGGCATCGAGAGCAGTACTTC.

This clonotype was counted ten times or more. V usage is TRBV20-1 and J usage is TRBJ2-1; the match to TRBD2 covers 10 bases. This CDR3 has 17 residues. Germline CDR1 reads DFQATT; CDR2 reads SNEGSKA (reference sequence). J lost 7 bases, V lost 1 base, and 13 bases had no gene match. The CDR3 sequence: CSARAGDPGLAPNEQFF. CDR3 DNA: TGCAGTGCTAGAGCCGGGGATCCGGGACTAGCGCCGAATGAGCAGTTCTTC.

The chain couples TRBV3-1 to TRBJ2-1, with TRBD2 matching 9 bases. Germline V lookup: CDR1 LGHDT, CDR2 YNNKEL (reference sequence). V lost 1 base to trimming and J lost 10 bases; unmatched junction nucleotides: 11. CDR3 length: 16 amino acids. The CDR3 here is CASSQGWGLAPREQFF. In DNA, the CDR3 is TGTGCCAGCAGCCAAGGATGGGGACTAGCCCCTAGGGAGCAGTTCTTC.

CDR3 residues: CASTDRGKGGSYNEQFF. CDR3 DNA: TGTGCCAGCACCGACCGTGGAAAAGGGGGGTCCTACAATGAGCAGTTCTTC. V and J are TRBV12-3 or TRBV12-4 and TRBJ2-1; D may be TRBD1 or TRBD2 (6 bases each). Trimming removed 7 bases at V and 1 base at J, with 20 bases between. This CDR3 has 17 residues.

On this clonotype itself: A much bigger clone sits one base away, suggesting this may be a read error. In DNA form, the CDR3 reads TGCGCCAGCATCCAGGTGGGACAGGGGTACACTGAAGCTTTCTTT. It specifies CASIQVGQGYTEAFF. V usage is TRBV4-1 and J usage is TRBJ1-1, with 10 bases matching TRBD1. The V segment lost 7 bases and the J segment 3 bases; nucleotides outside the gene matches: 8. The CDR3 spans 15 residues. CDR1 MGHRA and CDR2 YSYEKL come from the germline V gene.

V and J are TRBV29-1 and TRBJ2-5; 8 positions match TRBD2. J lost 1 base, V lost 7 bases, and 14 bases had no gene match. Germline V gene data show CDR1 as SQVTM and CDR2 as ANQGSEA. The CDR3 covers 16 residues. Here the CDR3 DNA reads TGCAGCGGCTCAACACCAGCGGGAGAACGCCAAGAGACCCAGTACTTC. This sequence encodes CSGSTPAGERQETQYF.

V and J are TRBV5-1 and TRBJ2-7; 11 bases are a match to TRBD1. The length of the CDR3 is 14 residues. V was pared by 3 bases and J by 4 bases, with 3 bases of the junction left unmatched. Germline V gives CDR1 SGHRS, CDR2 YFSETQ. CDR3 bases: TGCGCCAGCAGCTCGGGACAGGGGGGGTACGAGCAGTACTTC. This translates into CASSSGQGGYEQYF.

The table lists this clonotype with many counts. V and J are TRBV7-2 and TRBJ2-6; D is undetermined. This CDR3 comprises 15 residues. Germline-derived CDR1 and CDR2 are SGHTA and FQGNSA. V lost 5 bases and J lost 0, with 8 bases in between. The CDR3 region is CASSQQSSGANVLTF. For the CDR3, the DNA is TGTGCCAGCAGCCAACAGAGCTCTGGGGCCAACGTCCTGACTTTC.

This clonotype was seen at least ten times. V is TRBV25-1 and J is TRBJ2-7, with unresolved D. V dropped 3 bases and J dropped 6 bases, with 12 bases sitting between them. From germline, CDR1 is MGHDK and CDR2 SYGVNS. The CDR3 length is 13 residues. CDR3 sequence reads: CASSDPPVGEQYF. The CDR3 region has the DNA TGTGCCAGCAGTGACCCCCCCGTTGGCGAGCAGTACTTC.

This clonotype was found many times. The J gene is TRBJ1-2, the V gene TRBV5-1; 8 positions agree with TRBD1. Germline CDR1 is SGHRS and CDR2 is YFSETQ. The CDR3 sequence is 14 residues long. The V gene end was trimmed by 0 bases and the J gene end by 4 bases; junction bases not matched to a gene: 2. The CDR3 region is CASSLATGVYGYTF. CDR3 in DNA: TGCGCCAGCAGCTTGGCGACAGGGGTCTATGGCTACACCTTC.

This clonotype appeared many times. The V call is TRBV2, the J call TRBJ2-7, with D hard to call. The V and J ends lost 5 bases and 6 bases respectively, with 20 bases between them. This CDR3 comprises 15 residues. CDR1 is SNHLY and CDR2 is FYNNEI in the germline V gene. The CDR3 sequence: CASSTRTPELSEQYF. CDR3 coding DNA: TGTGCCAGCAGTACGCGGACCCCCGAGTTATCCGAGCAGTACTTC.

Ten or more counts support this clonotype. Germline is not matched at one junction end, which may reflect a read error. The chain combines TRBV6-2 or TRBV6-3 with TRBJ2-5; D perhaps matches TRBD1 (6 bases). The length of the CDR3 is 13 residues. Germline loops: CDR1 MNHEY, CDR2 SVGEGT. DNA for the CDR3: TGTGCCAGCAGGTACTGGGGGCGAGAGACCCAGTACTTC. Encoded protein: CASRYWGRETQYF.

This clonotype has a count of ten or more. In DNA form, the CDR3 reads TGTGCCAGGGATTCGGACGTGAGGGAGACCGGGGAGCTGTTTTTT. This codes for CARDSDVRETGELFF. This sequence joins TRBV6-1 and TRBJ2-2; a weak D match, TRBD2 (5 bases). The V and J ends lost 9 bases and 5 bases respectively, with 19 bases between them. CDR3 size: 15 residues. Germline values: CDR1 MNHNS, CDR2 SASEGT.

V gene TRBV20-1 combines with J gene TRBJ2-1; 9 bases are a match to TRBD2. V lost 2 bases and J lost 8; bases outside the gene matches: 10. This CDR3 contains 15 residues. CDR1 DFQATT and CDR2 SNEGSKA come from the germline V gene (reference sequence). CDR3 coding DNA: TGCAGTGCTAGACCGGGCCTAGCGGGAAACGATGAGCAGTTCTTC. Amino acids: CSARPGLAGNDEQFF.

On this clonotype: This may come from a read error, since a much larger clone is one base off. The chain is built from TRBV10-3 and TRBJ2-2; possibly TRBD2 for D (6 bases). The length of the CDR3 is 14 residues. Germline CDR1 ENHRY, CDR2 SYGVKD. Here the CDR3 DNA reads TGTGCCACCTCCGGGACTCTGAACACCGGGGACCTGTTTTTT. This encodes CATSGTLNTGDLFF.

This clonotype showed up just a few times. The V and J genes are TRBV7-9 and TRBJ2-7; TRBD1 is a possible D gene (6 bases). V lost 5 bases and J 5 bases, leaving 16 bases between the germline ends. Germline V gene data show CDR1 as SEHNR and CDR2 as FQNEAQ (reference sequence). This CDR3 spans 14 amino acids. The DNA for the CDR3 is TGTGCCAGCAGCGTTGCACAGGGTACGAACGAGCAGTACTTC. This sequence encodes CASSVAQGTNEQYF. The full variable domain, with the rest looked up from reference TRBV7-9 and TRBJ2-7, is DTGVSQNPRHKITKRGQNVTFRCDPISEHNRLYWYRQTLGQGPEFLTYFQNEAQLEKSRLLSDRFSAERPKGSFSTLEIQRTEQGDSAMYLCASSVAQGTNEQYFGPGTRLTVT.

This clonotype came up many times. The chain couples TRBV2 to TRBJ1-6, with 7 bases matching TRBD1. With V trimmed by 4 bases and J by 17 bases, 14 bases remained unmatched. Germline V gene lookup returns CDR1 SNHLY and CDR2 FYNNEI. This CDR3 has 14 amino acids. DNA of the CDR3: TGTGCCAGCAGTGGACAGGGAACGCGTGAGGAGGTCCACTTT. Translation: CASSGQGTREEVHF.

This clonotype has a count of ten or more. The chain combines TRBV2 with TRBJ2-7, with 12 bases that match TRBD2. With 6 bases clipped from V and 4 bases from J, the junction kept 7 bases outside the gene matches. In germline, CDR1 is SNHLY, CDR2 FYNNEI. The CDR3 sequence is 15 residues long. The CDR3 DNA follows: TGTGCCAGCAGCATGACTAGCGGGAGCGGGTACGAGCAGTACTTC. Protein sequence: CASSMTSGSGYEQYF.

The rearrangement joins TRBV12-3 or TRBV12-4 to TRBJ2-1, with a possible D match to TRBD2 (6 bases). There are 16 residues in the CDR3. V lost 8 bases, J lost 0 bases, and 17 bases lay in between. The CDR3: CASSSGGSRSYNEQFF. CDR3 DNA: TGTGCCAGCTCCTCTGGGGGGAGTCGCTCCTACAATGAGCAGTTCTTC.

This clonotype was seen ten or more times. V gene TRBV20-1 combines with J gene TRBJ2-5; D may be TRBD2 (8 bases). The CDR3 runs to 15 residues. With 3 bases removed from V and 2 bases from J, the gap between germline ends came to 16 bases. CDR1 DFQATT and CDR2 SNEGSKA come from the germline V gene (reference sequence). CDR3: CSARYLAGQQETQYF. The CDR3 DNA is TGCAGTGCTAGGTATTTAGCGGGACAGCAAGAGACCCAGTACTTC.

In its sample, this clonotype was seen once. Just one base apart from a much larger clone, this may be a read error. CDR3 amino acids: CASSVGRNLYEQYF. CDR3 DNA sequence: TGTGCCAGCAGCGTCGGACGGAATCTCTACGAGCAGTACTTC. The chain uses TRBV3-1 and TRBJ2-7; D is ambiguous. The CDR3 totals 14 residues. The germline V gene has CDR1 LGHDT and CDR2 YNNKEL (reference sequence). The V end was cut by 5 bases, the J end by 3 bases, with 14 bases between.

This clonotype was seen repeatedly, ten times or more. This chain connects TRBV14 to TRBJ1-2, with D unresolved. The germline V and J ends were trimmed by 0 bases and 6 bases, with 14 bases remaining between them. The V gene's germline CDR1 is SGHDN and CDR2 FVKESK. CDR3 length: 15 residues. CDR3 region: CASSQEHLRTHGYTF. CDR3 in DNA: TGTGCCAGCAGCCAAGAACATCTCAGAACGCATGGCTACACCTTC. Full variable domain (missing parts from reference TRBV14 and TRBJ1-2): EAGVTQFPSHSVIEKGQTVTLRCDPISGHDNLYWYRRVMGKEIKFLLHFVKESKQDESGMPNNRFLAERTGGTYSTLKVQPAELEDSGVYFCASSQEHLRTHGYTFGSGTRLTVV.

Worth noting for this clonotype: At one end, the junction sequence differs from germline, possibly due to a read error. The gene calls are TRBV19 and TRBJ1-1; 9 bases agree with TRBD1. CDR1 is LNHDA, CDR2 SQIVND, per germline (reference sequence). CDR3 length: 12 residues. The DNA of the CDR3 is TGTTCCAGTAAGACAGGGGGCACTGAAGCTTTCTTT. Its translation: CSSKTGGTEAFF. The complete variable domain, with remaining parts taken from reference TRBV19 and TRBJ1-1, reads DGGITQSPKYLFRKEGQNVTLSCEQNLNHDAMYWYRQDPGQGLRLIYYSQIVNDFQKGDIAEGYSVSREKKESFPLTVTSAQKNPTAFYLCSSKTGGTEAFFGQGTRLTVV.

This clonotype was seen ten or more times. This rearrangement joins TRBV5-1 to TRBJ2-3, with 7 bases lining up with TRBD1. V lost 3 bases, J lost 6 bases, and 4 bases stayed unmatched. This CDR3 comprises 13 residues. In germline, CDR1 is SGHRS, CDR2 YFSETQ. The CDR3 DNA reads as TGCGCCAGCAGCTCAGACAGGGCGGATACGCAGTATTTT. This gives the protein CASSSDRADTQYF. Filled out from reference TRBV5-1 and TRBJ2-3, the complete variable domain reads KAGVTQTPRYLIKTRGQQVTLSCSPISGHRSVSWYQQTPGQGLQFLFEYFSETQRNKGNFPGRFSGRQFSNSRSEMNVSTLELGDSALYLCASSSDRADTQYFGPGTRLTVL.

The V call is TRBV20-1, the J call TRBJ2-5; D not certain. The CDR3 is 13 amino acids. CDR1 is DFQATT and CDR2 is SNEGSKA in the germline V gene (reference sequence). Trimming took 6 bases from V and 5 from J, leaving 16 bases between them. The chain's CDR3 is CSALMLGWETQYF. The CDR3 DNA follows: TGCAGTGCCCTCATGTTGGGGTGGGAGACCCAGTACTTC.